This TCR beta chain was profiled in a study of beta chain features in type 1 diabetes. The sequenced template was cDNA made from the entire isolated RNA. This table comes from immunoSEQ multiplex PCR, and its TCRdb copy is limited to in-frame clones, with some not included. The sample records approximately 120,000 clones, roughly 17% being singletons. Note on this clone: Its target is unknown. This likely stems from a read error, as it lies one base from a far larger clone.

Between the trimmed V and J ends, which lost 1 base and 1 base, there was a span of 12 bases. The CDR3 covers 15 residues. Germline loops: CDR1 GTSNPN, CDR2 SVGIG (reference sequence). Study-wide results and limits: Moderately but significantly shorter TCRB CDR3s were found in Type 1 diabetes patients in all four CD4+ subsets.

The chain carries TRBV30 and TRBJ2-3; D might be TRBD2 (5 bases). The source material was central memory CD4+ T cells from blood. This TCR was sampled from a man aged 18-30 years with type 1 diabetes. The CDR3 spells CAWSGGLPGTDTQYF. The CDR3, as DNA: TGTGCCTGGAGTGGCGGGTTACCGGGCACAGATACGCAGTATTTT.